This TCR beta chain derives from a study of cytomegalovirus exposure and HLA in healthy donors. Only a few counts were recorded for this clone. 60 Vbeta and 13 Jbeta primers were used in PCR. Repertoires were generated with immunoSEQ multiplex PCR, while TCRdb's copy carries only in-frame clones and drops some. The sample contains roughly 120,000 clones, 80% of which appear only once. Sequencing was done on a sample of PBMCs. The sequence came from a man in his thirties or forties in good health and CMV-seronegative.

The CDR3 spells CSAEAALDTEAFF. CDR3 sequence (DNA): TGCAGCGCCGAAGCGGCCCTGGACACTGAAGCTTTCTTT. The V call is TRBV29-1, the J call TRBJ1-1; unclear D gene. The CDR3 totals 13 residues. CDR1 is SQVTM and CDR2 is ANQGSEA in the germline V gene. The V gene lost 7 bases and the J gene lost 3 bases, with 15 bases spanning the gap.